The 18 T cell receptor beta chains presented below share a single source sample, sequenced in a study of blood T cell dynamics during melanoma immunotherapy. Time point indicated: week 3, after first cycle of checkpoint inhibitor. Data came from immunoSEQ multiplex PCR; TCRdb stores just in-frame clones and leaves some out. The sample lists about 19,000 clones, 70% to 90% occurring once. Sample: blood, taken from a patient treated with checkpoint blockade. The origin of the receptors is a human donor with melanoma.

The gene calls are TRBV6-5 and TRBJ2-7, with 7 bases aligning to TRBD1. The CDR3 runs 14 residues. Germline V CDR1 and CDR2: MNHEY, SVGAGI. V trimming: 2 bases; J trimming: 4 bases; junction bases outside the gene matches: 5. The CDR3 is CASSYGAGGYEQYF. CDR3 DNA sequence: TGTGCCAGCAGTTACGGGGCAGGGGGTTACGAGCAGTACTTC.

The chain is built from TRBV5-1 and TRBJ2-6; 7 bases are a match to TRBD1. Germline CDR1 reads SGHRS; CDR2 reads YFSETQ. After removal of 8 bases from V and 2 bases from J, the junction contained 7 bases not matched to a gene. The CDR3 covers 15 residues. CDR3 in DNA: TGCGCCAGTACGACAGGGAATCCTGGGGCCAACGTCCTGACTTTC. Translation gives CASTTGNPGANVLTF.

The chain has TRBV5-6 and TRBJ2-7; D is perhaps TRBD1 (5 bases). With 0 bases removed from V and 7 bases from J, the gap between germline ends came to 14 bases. The CDR3 is 14 residues long. Per germline, CDR1 SGHDT and CDR2 YYEEEE. The DNA for the CDR3 is TGTGCCAGCAGCTTGGCCGGACACCAGTGGGAGCAGTACTTC. Encoded protein: CASSLAGHQWEQYF.

A word on this clone: The junction does not match germline at one end; this may be a read error. This chain joins TRBV7-7 and TRBJ2-5; 9 bases are shared with TRBD2. The CDR3 sequence is 16 residues long. The V gene's germline CDR1 is SSHAT and CDR2 FNYEAQ (reference sequence). Here the CDR3 DNA reads TGTGCTAGCAGCTTTGGTCCTAGCGGGGAAGAAGAGACCCAGTACTTC. This translates into CASSFGPSGEEETQYF.

The genes are TRBV6-5 and TRBJ1-2; 9 positions agree with TRBD1. Germline CDR1 MNHEY, CDR2 SVGAGI. V was pared by 6 bases and J by 2 bases, with 4 bases of the junction left unmatched. The CDR3 runs to 14 residues. The CDR3, as DNA: TGTGCCAGCAGCGTAGGGACAGGGAACTATGGCTACACCTTC. Amino acid sequence: CASSVGTGNYGYTF.

The CDR3 nucleotides are TGTGCCAGCAGTGACTCAGGGGGAGGCACAGATACGCAGTATTTT. This codes for CASSDSGGGTDTQYF. The V and J genes are TRBV6-4 and TRBJ2-3, with a weak D call TRBD1 (6 bases). The CDR3 is made up of 15 amino acids. Germline V lookup: CDR1 MRHNA, CDR2 SNTAGT. The V gene lost 0 bases and the J gene lost 1 base, with 8 bases spanning the gap.

This clone has more than one count but fewer than ten. This chain uses TRBV19 with TRBJ2-3; 8 bases match TRBD2. Germline assignment: CDR1 LNHDA and CDR2 SQIVND (reference sequence). CDR3 size: 16 residues. Germline trimming cut 5 bases from V and 5 bases from J; bases unmatched to any gene: 12. As DNA, the CDR3 is TGTGCCAGTAGTGTAAGCGGGAGCGCATTAAGAGATACGCAGTATTTT. It encodes CASSVSGSALRDTQYF.

V and J are TRBV5-1 and TRBJ2-6; D not resolved. Trimming took off 1 base at V and 4 bases at J, with 9 bases between the two ends. The CDR3 sequence is 15 residues long. CDR1 is SGHRS and CDR2 is YFSETQ in the germline V gene. CDR3 sequence reads: CASSLWTGGANVLTF. CDR3 sequence (DNA): TGCGCCAGCAGCTTGTGGACGGGCGGGGCCAACGTCCTGACTTTC.

This chain joins TRBV5-1 and TRBJ1-3; maybe TRBD1 (6 bases). Trimming removed 4 bases at V and 1 base at J, with 15 bases between. The CDR3 length is 16 residues. Germline loops: CDR1 SGHRS, CDR2 YFSETQ. CDR3 DNA: TGCGCCAGCAGCCCGATGACAGGTAGTTCTGGAAACACCATATATTTT. Encoded protein: CASSPMTGSSGNTIYF.

This chain uses TRBV5-8 with TRBJ2-3, with 9 positions matching TRBD1. Germline CDR1 reads SGHTS; CDR2 reads YDEGEE. Trimming cost V 3 bases and J 4 bases; bases outside gene matches: 9. The CDR3 is 16 residues long. The CDR3 nucleotides read TGTGCCAGCAGCTCGGGACAGGGTTCGAGGGCAGATACGCAGTATTTT. Translating gives CASSSGQGSRADTQYF.

The chain links TRBV4-3 to TRBJ2-6; D possibly corresponds to TRBD2 (7 bases). CDR1 is LGHNA, CDR2 YSLEER, per germline. The CDR3 runs 16 residues. V was pared by 6 bases and J by 0 bases, with 12 bases between. CDR3 DNA: TGCGCCAGCAGGGAGGGAGGGGGCTCTGGGGCCAACGTCCTGACTTTC. Translating gives CASREGGGSGANVLTF.

The CDR3 coding sequence is TGTGCCAGCAGTTACGCTTCAGGGAACACTGAAGCTTTCTTT. This sequence encodes CASSYASGNTEAFF. The rearrangement uses TRBV6-5 and TRBJ1-1; the D is unclear. V was cut by 2 bases and J by 1 base, with 8 bases left in between. The CDR3 extends over 14 amino acids. The germline V gene encodes CDR1 MNHEY and CDR2 SVGAGI.

The V gene is TRBV27, the J gene TRBJ2-1; 15 bases align to TRBD2. Germline lookup yields CDR1 MNHEY and CDR2 SMNVEV (reference sequence). V shed 4 bases, J shed 6 bases, and the junction held 1 base outside the gene matches. The CDR3 runs to 15 residues. DNA for the CDR3: TGTGCCAGCAGTTCGGGACTAGCGGGAGGCAATGAGCAGTTCTTC. This encodes CASSSGLAGGNEQFF.

This clone has only a few counts. This chain links TRBV28 with TRBJ2-7; D remains unclear. Germline loops: CDR1 MDHEN, CDR2 SYDVKM. V lost 8 bases, J lost 4 bases, and 18 bases lay in between. The CDR3 length is 14 residues. For the CDR3, the DNA is TGTGCCAGCCTTTCGGCAGATAAGAGGTACGAGCAGTACTTC. This encodes CASLSADKRYEQYF. The whole variable domain, filled in from reference TRBV28 and TRBJ2-7, reads DVKVTQSSRYLVKRTGEKVFLECVQDMDHENMFWYRQDPGLGLRLIYFSYDVKMKEKGDIPEGYSVSREKKERFSLILESASTNQTSMYLCASLSADKRYEQYFGPGTRLTVT.

The chain carries TRBV5-4 and TRBJ2-5; TRBD2 agrees at 10 bases. There are 17 residues in the CDR3. V was pared by 0 bases and J by 1 base, with 6 bases of the junction left unmatched. The V gene's germline CDR1 is SGHNT and CDR2 YYREEE (reference sequence). The CDR3: CASSLGGTSVSQETQYF. CDR3 DNA: TGTGCCAGCAGCTTGGGTGGGACTAGCGTCTCCCAAGAGACCCAGTACTTC.

This chain links TRBV19 with TRBJ2-3; 14 bases align to TRBD2. J lost 4 bases, V lost 4 bases, and 4 bases had no gene match. This CDR3 contains 16 residues. Germline V gene lookup returns CDR1 LNHDA and CDR2 SQIVND (reference sequence). CDR3 loop: CASSRGTSGSSDTQYF. In DNA form, the CDR3 reads TGTGCCAGTAGTAGAGGGACTAGCGGGAGCTCAGATACGCAGTATTTT.

The chain joins TRBV15 to TRBJ2-7, with D maybe TRBD1 (5 bases). Germline assignment: CDR1 LNHNV and CDR2 YYDKDF (reference sequence). The CDR3 covers 15 residues. V was cut by 9 bases and J by 4 bases, with 22 bases left in between. The CDR3 sequence is CATKPFPLTEYEQYF. The CDR3 DNA is TGTGCCACGAAACCTTTCCCCCTGACAGAGTACGAGCAGTACTTC. Full variable domain (outside the CDR3, taken from reference TRBV15 and TRBJ2-7): DAMVIQNPRYQVTQFGKPVTLSCSQTLNHNVMYWYQQKSSQAPKLLFHYYDKDFNNEADTPDNFQSRRPNTSFCFLDIRSPGLGDTAMYLCATKPFPLTEYEQYFGPGTRLTVT.

The chain joins TRBV19 to TRBJ1-4; 7 positions agree with TRBD1. The junction had 9 bases not matched to a gene; V was cut back by 7 bases and J by 7 bases. Per the germline V gene, CDR1 is LNHDA and CDR2 is SQIVND (reference sequence). This CDR3 comprises 14 residues. The DNA of the CDR3 is TGTGCCAGTAAGGGAACAGGGGAAAGTGAAAAACTGTTTTTT. It translates to CASKGTGESEKLFF. The whole variable domain, remainder taken from reference TRBV19 and TRBJ1-4, is DGGITQSPKYLFRKEGQNVTLSCEQNLNHDAMYWYRQDPGQGLRLIYYSQIVNDFQKGDIAEGYSVSREKKESFPLTVTSAQKNPTAFYLCASKGTGESEKLFFGSGTQLSVL.